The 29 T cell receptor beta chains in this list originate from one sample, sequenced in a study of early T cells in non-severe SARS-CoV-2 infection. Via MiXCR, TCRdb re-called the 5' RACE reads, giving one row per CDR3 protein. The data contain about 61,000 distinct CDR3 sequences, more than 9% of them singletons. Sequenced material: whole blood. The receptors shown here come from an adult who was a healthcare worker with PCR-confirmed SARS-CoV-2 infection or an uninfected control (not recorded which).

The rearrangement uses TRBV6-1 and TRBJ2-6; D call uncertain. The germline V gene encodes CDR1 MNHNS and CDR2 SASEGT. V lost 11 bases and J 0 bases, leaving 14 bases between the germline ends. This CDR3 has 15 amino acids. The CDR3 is CASNLIHSGANVLTF. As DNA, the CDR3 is TGTGCCTCAAACCTTATTCACTCTGGGGCCAACGTCCTGACTTTC.

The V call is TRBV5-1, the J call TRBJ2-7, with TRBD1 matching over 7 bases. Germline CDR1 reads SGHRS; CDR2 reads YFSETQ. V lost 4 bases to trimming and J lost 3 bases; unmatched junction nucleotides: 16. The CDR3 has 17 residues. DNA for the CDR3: TGCGCCAGCAGCCCGTTCGTCCGGGACAGACTCTACTACGAGCAGTACGTC. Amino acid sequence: CASSPFVRDRLYYEQYV.

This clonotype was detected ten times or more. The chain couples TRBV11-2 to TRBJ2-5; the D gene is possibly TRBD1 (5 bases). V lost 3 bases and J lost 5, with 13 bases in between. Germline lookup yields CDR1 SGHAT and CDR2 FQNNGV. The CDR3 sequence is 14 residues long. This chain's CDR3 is CASSFTQGSETQYF. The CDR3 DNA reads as TGTGCCAGCAGCTTCACGCAGGGAAGTGAGACCCAGTACTTC.

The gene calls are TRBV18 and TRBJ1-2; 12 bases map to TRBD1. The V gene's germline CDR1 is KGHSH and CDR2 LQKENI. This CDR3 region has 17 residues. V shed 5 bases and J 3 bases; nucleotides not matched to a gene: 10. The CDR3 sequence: CASSFRPGQGADYGYTF. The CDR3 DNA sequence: TGTGCCAGCTCATTTAGGCCGGGACAGGGGGCTGACTATGGCTACACCTTC.

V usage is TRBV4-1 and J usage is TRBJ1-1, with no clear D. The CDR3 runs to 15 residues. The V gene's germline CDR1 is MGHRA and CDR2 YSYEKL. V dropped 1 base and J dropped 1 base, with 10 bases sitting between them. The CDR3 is CASSQVPRRNTEAFF. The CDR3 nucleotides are TGCGCCAGCAGCCAAGTACCCCGAAGGAACACTGAAGCTTTCTTT.

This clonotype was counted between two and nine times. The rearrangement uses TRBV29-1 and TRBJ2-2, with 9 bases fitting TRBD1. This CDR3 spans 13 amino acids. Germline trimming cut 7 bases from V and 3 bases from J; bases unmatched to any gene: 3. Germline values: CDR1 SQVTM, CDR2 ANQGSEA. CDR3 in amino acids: CSGRDRDTGELFF. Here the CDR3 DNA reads TGCAGCGGCCGGGACAGGGACACCGGGGAGCTGTTTTTT.

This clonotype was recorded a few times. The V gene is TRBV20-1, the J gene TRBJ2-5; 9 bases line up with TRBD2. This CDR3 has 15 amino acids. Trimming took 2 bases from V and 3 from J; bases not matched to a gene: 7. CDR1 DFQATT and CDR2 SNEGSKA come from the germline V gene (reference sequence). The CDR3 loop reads CSARMASGNEETQYF. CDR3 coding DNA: TGCAGTGCTAGAATGGCTAGCGGGAACGAAGAGACCCAGTACTTC.

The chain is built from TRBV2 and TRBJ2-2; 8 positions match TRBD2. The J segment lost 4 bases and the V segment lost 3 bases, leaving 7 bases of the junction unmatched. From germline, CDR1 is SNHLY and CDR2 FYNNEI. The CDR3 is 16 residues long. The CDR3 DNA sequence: TGTGCCAGCAGTGATTCCGGGGGGGCGATCACCGGGGAGCTGTTTTTT. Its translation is CASSDSGGAITGELFF.

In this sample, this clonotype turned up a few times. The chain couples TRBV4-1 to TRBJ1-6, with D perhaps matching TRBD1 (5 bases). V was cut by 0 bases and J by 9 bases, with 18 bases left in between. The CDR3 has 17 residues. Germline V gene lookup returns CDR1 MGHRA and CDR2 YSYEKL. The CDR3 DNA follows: TGCGCCAGCAGCCAAGAAATGGGCAGGGTCTTCGGTTCACCCCTCCACTTT. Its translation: CASSQEMGRVFGSPLHF.

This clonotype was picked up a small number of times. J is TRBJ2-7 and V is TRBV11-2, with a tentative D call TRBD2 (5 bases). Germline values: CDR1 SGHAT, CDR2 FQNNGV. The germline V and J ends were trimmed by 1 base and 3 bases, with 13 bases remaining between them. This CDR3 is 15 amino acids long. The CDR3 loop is CASSLGVGSFYEQYV. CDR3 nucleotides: TGTGCCAGCAGCTTAGGGGTAGGGAGCTTCTACGAGCAGTACGTC.

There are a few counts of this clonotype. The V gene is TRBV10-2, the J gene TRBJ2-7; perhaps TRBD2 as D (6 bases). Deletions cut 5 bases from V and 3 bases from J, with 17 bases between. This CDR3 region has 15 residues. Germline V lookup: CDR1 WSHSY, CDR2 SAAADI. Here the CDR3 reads CASSPGLEGVYEQYV. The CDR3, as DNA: TGCGCCAGCAGTCCCGGCTTGGAGGGAGTCTACGAGCAGTACGTC.

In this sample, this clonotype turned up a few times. CDR3 sequence: CASSPDATGSGELFF. CDR3 DNA sequence: TGTGCCAGCAGCCCAGACGCAACGGGGTCCGGGGAGCTGTTTTTT. The chain combines TRBV7-3 with TRBJ2-2, with D tentatively TRBD2 (5 bases). Trimming stripped 5 bases from V and 6 bases from J, with 16 bases between. CDR3 size: 15 residues. Germline assignment: CDR1 SGHTA and CDR2 FQGTGA.

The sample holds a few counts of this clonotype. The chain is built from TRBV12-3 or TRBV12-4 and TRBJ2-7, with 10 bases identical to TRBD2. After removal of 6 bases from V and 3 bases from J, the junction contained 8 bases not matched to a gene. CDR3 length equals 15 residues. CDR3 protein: CASSSERGGGYEQYV. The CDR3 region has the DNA TGTGCCAGCAGCTCAGAGCGGGGGGGCGGCTACGAGCAGTACGTC.

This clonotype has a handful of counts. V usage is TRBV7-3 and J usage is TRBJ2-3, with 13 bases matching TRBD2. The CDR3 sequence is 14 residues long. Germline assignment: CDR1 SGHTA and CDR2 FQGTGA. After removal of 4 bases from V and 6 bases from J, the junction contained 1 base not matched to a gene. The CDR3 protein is CASSSGLAGDTQYF. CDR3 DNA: TGTGCCAGCAGCTCGGGACTAGCGGGGGATACGCAGTATTTT.

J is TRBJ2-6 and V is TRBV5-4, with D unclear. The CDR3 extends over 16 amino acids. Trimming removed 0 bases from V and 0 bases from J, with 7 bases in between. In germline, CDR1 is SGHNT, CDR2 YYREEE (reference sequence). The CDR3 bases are TGTGCCAGCAGCTTGGAGTTGCTCTCTGGGGCCAACGTCCTGACTTTC. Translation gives CASSLELLSGANVLTF.

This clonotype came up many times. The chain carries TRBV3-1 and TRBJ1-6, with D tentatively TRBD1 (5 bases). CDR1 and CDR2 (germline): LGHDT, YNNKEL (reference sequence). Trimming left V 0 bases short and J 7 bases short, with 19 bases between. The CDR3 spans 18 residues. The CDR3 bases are TGTGCCAGCAGCCAAGATTCGGTGACGGGGACCAGGAATTCACCCCTCCACTTT. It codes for CASSQDSVTGTRNSPLHF.

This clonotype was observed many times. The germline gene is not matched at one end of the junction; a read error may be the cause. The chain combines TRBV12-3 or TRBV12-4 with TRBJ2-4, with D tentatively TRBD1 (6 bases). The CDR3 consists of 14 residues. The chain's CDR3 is CASSLGGAKNIQYF. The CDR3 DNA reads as TGTGCCAGCAGCTTAGGGGGAGCCAAAAACATTCAGTACTTC.

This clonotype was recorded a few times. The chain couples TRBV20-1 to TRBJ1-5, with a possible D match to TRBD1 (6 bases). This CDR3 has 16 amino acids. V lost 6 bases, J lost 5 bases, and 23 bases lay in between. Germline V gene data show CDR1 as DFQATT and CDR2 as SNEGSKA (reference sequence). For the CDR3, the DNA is TGCAGTGCCACAACAGGGCAGGGGTTCGGTCATCAGCCCCAGCATTTT. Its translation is CSATTGQGFGHQPQHF.

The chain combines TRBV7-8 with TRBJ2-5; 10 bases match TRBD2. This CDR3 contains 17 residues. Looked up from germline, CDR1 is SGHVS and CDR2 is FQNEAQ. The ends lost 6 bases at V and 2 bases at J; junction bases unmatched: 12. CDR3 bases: TGTGCCAGCAGTCCACTTAAACTAGCGGGGATACAAGAGACCCAGTACTTC. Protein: CASSPLKLAGIQETQYF.

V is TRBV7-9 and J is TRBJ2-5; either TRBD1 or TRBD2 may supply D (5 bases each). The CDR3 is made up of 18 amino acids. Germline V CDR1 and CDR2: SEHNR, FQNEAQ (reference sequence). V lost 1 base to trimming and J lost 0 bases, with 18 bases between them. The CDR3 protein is CASSLGGFGRGDQETQYF. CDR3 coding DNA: TGTGCCAGCAGCTTAGGGGGATTTGGCAGAGGGGACCAAGAGACCCAGTACTTC.

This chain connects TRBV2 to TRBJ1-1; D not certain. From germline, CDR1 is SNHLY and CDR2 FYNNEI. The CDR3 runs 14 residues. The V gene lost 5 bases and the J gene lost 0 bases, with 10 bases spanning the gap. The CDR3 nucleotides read TGTGCCAGCAGTAGAGCCCAGCTGAACACTGAAGCTTTCTTT. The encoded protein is CASSRAQLNTEAFF.

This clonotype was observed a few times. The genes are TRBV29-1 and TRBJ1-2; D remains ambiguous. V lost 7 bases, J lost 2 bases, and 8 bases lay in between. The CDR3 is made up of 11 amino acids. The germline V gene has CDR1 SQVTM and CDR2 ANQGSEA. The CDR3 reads CSAARNYGYTF. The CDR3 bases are TGCAGCGCGGCCAGGAACTATGGCTACACCTTC.

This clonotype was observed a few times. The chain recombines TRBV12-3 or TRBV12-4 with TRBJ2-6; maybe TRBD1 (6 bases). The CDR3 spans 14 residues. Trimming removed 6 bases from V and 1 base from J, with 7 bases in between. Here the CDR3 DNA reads TGTGCCAGCAGCAGGGGTTCTGGGGCCAACGTCCTGACTTTC. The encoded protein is CASSRGSGANVLTF.

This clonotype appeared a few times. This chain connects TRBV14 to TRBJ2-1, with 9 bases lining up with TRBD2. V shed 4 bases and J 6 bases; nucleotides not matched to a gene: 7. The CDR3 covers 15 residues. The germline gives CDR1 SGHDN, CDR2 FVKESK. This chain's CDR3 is CASSPRGGRGNEQFF. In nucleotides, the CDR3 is TGTGCCAGCAGCCCGCGGGGGGGCCGGGGCAATGAGCAGTTCTTC.

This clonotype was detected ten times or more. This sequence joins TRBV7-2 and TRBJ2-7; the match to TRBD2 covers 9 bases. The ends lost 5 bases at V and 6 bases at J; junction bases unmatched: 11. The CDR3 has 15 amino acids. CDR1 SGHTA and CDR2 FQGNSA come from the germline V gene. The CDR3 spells CASSAKGGGAGEQYV. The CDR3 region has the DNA TGTGCCAGCAGCGCCAAAGGCGGGGGGGCCGGCGAGCAGTACGTC.

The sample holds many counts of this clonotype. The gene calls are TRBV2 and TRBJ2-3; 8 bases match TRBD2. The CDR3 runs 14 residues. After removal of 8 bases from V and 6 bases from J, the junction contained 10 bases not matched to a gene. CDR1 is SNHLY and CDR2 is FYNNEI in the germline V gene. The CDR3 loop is CASGERGPRDTQYF. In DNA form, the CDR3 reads TGTGCCAGCGGGGAGCGGGGGCCAAGGGATACGCAGTATTTT.

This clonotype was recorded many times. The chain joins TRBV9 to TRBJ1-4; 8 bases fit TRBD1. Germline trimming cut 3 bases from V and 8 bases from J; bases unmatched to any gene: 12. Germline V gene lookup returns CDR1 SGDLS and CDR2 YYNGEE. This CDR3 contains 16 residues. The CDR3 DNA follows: TGTGCCAGCAGCGGAGAGACAGGGGACCGTCCGGAAAAACTGTTTTTT. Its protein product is CASSGETGDRPEKLFF.

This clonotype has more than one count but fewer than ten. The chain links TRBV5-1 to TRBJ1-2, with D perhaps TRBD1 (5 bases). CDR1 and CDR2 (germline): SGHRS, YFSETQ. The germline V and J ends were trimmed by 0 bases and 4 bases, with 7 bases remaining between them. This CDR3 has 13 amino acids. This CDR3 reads CASSLGQSYGYTF. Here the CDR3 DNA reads TGCGCCAGCAGCTTGGGACAGAGCTATGGCTACACCTTC. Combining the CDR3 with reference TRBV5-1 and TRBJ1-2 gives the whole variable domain KAGVTQTPRYLIKTRGQQVTLSCSPISGHRSVSWYQQTPGQGLQFLFEYFSETQRNKGNFPGRFSGRQFSNSRSEMNVSTLELGDSALYLCASSLGQSYGYTFGSGTRLTVV.

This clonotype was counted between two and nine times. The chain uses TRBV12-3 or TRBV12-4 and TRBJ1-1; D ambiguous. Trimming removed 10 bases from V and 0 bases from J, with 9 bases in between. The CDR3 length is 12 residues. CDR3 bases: TGTGCCACCAAGGGAGTGAACACTGAAGCTTTCTTT. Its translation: CATKGVNTEAFF.